The next 30 T cell receptor beta chains were all read from a single sample in a study of cytomegalovirus exposure and HLA in healthy donors. The study ran its PCR with 60 Vbeta and 13 Jbeta primers. Generated by immunoSEQ multiplex PCR, the TCRdb table keeps only in-frame clones and is missing some. This sample yields around 150,000 clones, of which 80% are seen a single time; over 4% belongs to the top ten. Sequencing was carried out using PBMCs. The receptors derive from a man younger than 40 in good health.

The chain joins TRBV19 to TRBJ2-5; TRBD1 aligns across 7 bases. The J call may be incorrect, as the DNA end agrees better with TRBJ2-7. The germline V gene has CDR1 LNHDA and CDR2 SQIVND (reference sequence). The CDR3 is 13 residues long. CDR3 protein: CASSNRGTYEQYF. The CDR3 region has the DNA TGTGCCAGTAGTAACAGGGGTACCTACGAGCAGTACTTC.

This rearrangement joins TRBV10-3 to TRBJ2-1, with 13 bases fitting TRBD2. The J segment lost 3 bases and the V segment lost 6 bases, leaving 5 bases of the junction unmatched. CDR3 length: 16 amino acids. Germline lookup yields CDR1 ENHRY and CDR2 SYGVKD. DNA for the CDR3: TGTGCCATCAGAGGACTAGCGGGAGCAAGCTACAATGAGCAGTTCTTC. This translates into CAIRGLAGASYNEQFF.

The CDR3, as DNA: TGTGCCAGCAGCTTAAGGGGTAGCGGGATCGGAGATACGCAGTATTTT. This encodes CASSLRGSGIGDTQYF. The rearrangement links TRBV7-3 to TRBJ2-3, with 8 bases identical to TRBD2. In germline, CDR1 is SGHTA, CDR2 FQGTGA. J gave up 5 bases and V 1 base, and 8 bases lay outside the gene matches. There are 16 residues in the CDR3.

V usage is TRBV10-3 and J usage is TRBJ2-7; D not certain. Germline V CDR1 and CDR2: ENHRY, SYGVKD. V lost 6 bases to trimming and J lost 3 bases, with 15 bases between them. The length of the CDR3 is 14 residues. CDR3 bases: TGTGCCATCAGCGAAGTTGAACTCTTCTACGAGCAGTACTTC. This encodes CAISEVELFYEQYF.

J is TRBJ2-5 and V is TRBV28; 10 bases map to TRBD2. After removal of 5 bases from V and 1 base from J, the junction contained 7 bases not matched to a gene. Germline loops: CDR1 MDHEN, CDR2 SYDVKM. The CDR3 is 16 residues long. CDR3: CASSPTSGNPQETQYF. CDR3 sequence (DNA): TGTGCCAGCAGTCCTACTAGCGGGAACCCCCAAGAGACCCAGTACTTC.

The gene calls are TRBV6-1 and TRBJ2-1; tentative D call: TRBD1 (6 bases). Germline loops: CDR1 MNHNS, CDR2 SASEGT. The germline V and J ends were trimmed by 3 bases and 2 bases, with 14 bases remaining between them. This CDR3 spans 16 amino acids. The CDR3 region has the DNA TGTGCCAGCAGTGACCCCACAGGGTACCCCTACAATGAGCAGTTCTTC. Translated, it gives CASSDPTGYPYNEQFF.

J is TRBJ2-5 and V is TRBV7-9; D perhaps matches TRBD1 (6 bases). The CDR3 contains 14 residues. V lost 1 base to trimming and J lost 5 bases, with 11 bases between them. Germline loops: CDR1 SEHNR, CDR2 FQNEAQ (reference sequence). DNA of the CDR3: TGTGCCAGCAGCTTAGGCGCAGGGGTGGAGACCCAGTACTTC. It translates to CASSLGAGVETQYF.

The chain has TRBV5-4 and TRBJ1-2; 8 bases are shared with TRBD1. V dropped 1 base and J dropped 1; count of bases not matched to a gene: 9. The CDR3 loop spans 17 amino acids. Per the germline V gene, CDR1 is SGHNT and CDR2 is YYREEE (reference sequence). The CDR3 DNA reads TGTGCCAGCAGCTTGAACGACAGGGGAAAATTTAACTATGGCTACACCTTC. Its translation: CASSLNDRGKFNYGYTF.

The CDR3: CASSVGSSSYNEQFF. The CDR3 DNA reads TGTGCCAGCAGCGTAGGGTCTAGCTCCTACAATGAGCAGTTCTTC. The chain links TRBV9 to TRBJ2-1, with D unresolved. V lost 0 bases to trimming and J lost 0 bases, with 7 bases between them. This CDR3 has 15 amino acids. Germline values: CDR1 SGDLS, CDR2 YYNGEE.

V and J are TRBV25-1 and TRBJ2-1; TRBD2 might be the D (5 bases). Germline CDR1 is MGHDK and CDR2 is SYGVNS. The length of the CDR3 is 16 residues. V dropped 3 bases and J dropped 2 bases, with 14 bases sitting between them. CDR3 sequence reads: CASSESGNFPYNEQFF. CDR3 DNA: TGTGCCAGCAGTGAGTCGGGGAATTTTCCCTACAATGAGCAGTTCTTC.

The chain combines TRBV7-2 with TRBJ1-3; weak D call: TRBD1 (5 bases). The V gene lost 5 bases and the J gene lost 2 bases, with 13 bases spanning the gap. Germline V gives CDR1 SGHTA, CDR2 FQGNSA. The CDR3 loop spans 15 amino acids. DNA for the CDR3: TGTGCCAGCAGCGCCAGGGCCCCCCCTGGAAACACCATATATTTT. Its protein is CASSARAPPGNTIYF.

The chain uses TRBV28 and TRBJ1-1; TRBD1 is a possible D gene (5 bases). Germline CDR1 is MDHEN and CDR2 is SYDVKM. CDR3 length equals 13 residues. Trimming removed 2 bases from V and 7 bases from J, with 11 bases in between. This CDR3 is CASSLGQGIEAFF. The DNA of the CDR3 is TGTGCCAGCAGTTTAGGCCAGGGAATTGAAGCTTTCTTT.

The J gene is TRBJ2-3, the V gene TRBV11-2; perhaps TRBD2 as D (5 bases). V lost 1 base and J lost 5, with 13 bases in between. Germline CDR1 is SGHAT and CDR2 is FQNNGV. This CDR3 has 15 residues. The CDR3 DNA is TGTGCCAGCAGCTTAGTTCGCGGGTTGGGAGATACGCAGTATTTT. It is translated as CASSLVRGLGDTQYF.

J is TRBJ2-1 and V is TRBV12-5; D call uncertain. The CDR3 covers 11 residues. V lost 1 base, J lost 9 bases, and 4 bases lay in between. In germline, CDR1 is LGHNT, CDR2 FRNRAP. DNA of the CDR3: TGTGCTAGTGGTTTGGCAGTTGAGCAGTTCTTC. This codes for CASGLAVEQFF.

This clone has only a few counts. This chain uses TRBV2 with TRBJ2-6; the match to TRBD1 covers 9 bases. Germline CDR1 SNHLY, CDR2 FYNNEI. The CDR3 runs 17 residues. V shed 6 bases, J shed 0 bases, and the junction held 6 bases outside the gene matches. The CDR3 is CASSRTGASSGANVLTF. The CDR3 DNA follows: TGTGCCAGCAGCAGGACAGGGGCCTCCTCTGGGGCCAACGTCCTGACTTTC.

As concerns this clone: One junction end does not reproduce the germline sequence, and a read error may be involved. In DNA, the CDR3 is TGTTCCAGCAGGCCAGTCGGGGAGACCCAGTACTTC. Residues: CSSRPVGETQYF. V is TRBV7-9 and J is TRBJ2-5; no clear D gene. Looked up from germline, CDR1 is SEHNR and CDR2 is FQNEAQ (reference sequence). The CDR3 is made up of 12 amino acids.

The chain uses TRBV13 and TRBJ2-5; TRBD2 matches 13 bases. Losses at the gene ends were 3 bases for V and 3 bases for J; bases not matched to a gene: 7. The CDR3 runs to 17 residues. Germline V lookup: CDR1 PRHDT, CDR2 FYEKMQ (reference sequence). CDR3 in DNA: TGTGCCAGCAGCTTCCCCGGACTAGCGGGAGTTAAAGAGACCCAGTACTTC. Translation gives CASSFPGLAGVKETQYF.

This clone has a single count. This rearrangement joins TRBV9 to TRBJ2-2; TRBD1 aligns across 9 bases. V gave up 4 bases and J gave up 2 bases; unmatched junction bases: 15. The germline CDR1 and CDR2 sequences are SGDLS and YYNGEE. The CDR3 runs 19 residues. The CDR3 DNA reads as TGTGCCAGCAGCCAGCCTTCGGACAGGGGCAAGCGCAACACCGGGGAGCTGTTTTTT. It translates to CASSQPSDRGKRNTGELFF.

CDR3 protein: CASSYSGGGRPYEQYF. The CDR3 region has the DNA TGTGCCAGCAGTTACTCGGGGGGAGGGCGCCCCTACGAGCAGTACTTC. The chain is built from TRBV6-6 and TRBJ2-5; 7 nucleotides line up with TRBD2. With the DNA end fitting TRBJ2-7 better, the J assignment may be wrong. Germline CDR1 is MNHNY and CDR2 is SVGAGI (reference sequence). This CDR3 has 16 amino acids.

This clone was picked up a small number of times. The rearrangement links TRBV30 to TRBJ2-7; possibly TRBD1 for D (6 bases). Trimming cost V 0 bases and J 9 bases, with 15 bases left between them. This CDR3 spans 13 amino acids. Germline assignment: CDR1 GTSNPN and CDR2 SVGIG (reference sequence). The CDR3 loop reads CAWSVGDNLWQYF. In DNA form, the CDR3 reads TGTGCCTGGAGTGTCGGGGACAACCTGTGGCAGTACTTC.

The chain employs TRBV5-1 and TRBJ2-1; 10 bases are shared with TRBD2. The germline V gene encodes CDR1 SGHRS and CDR2 YFSETQ. CDR3 size: 15 residues. V gave up 5 bases and J gave up 7 bases; unmatched junction bases: 9. For the CDR3, the DNA is TGCGCCAGCAGAACGGCTAGCGGGAGCCAGAATGAGCAGTTCTTC. Amino acid sequence: CASRTASGSQNEQFF. Variable domain in full (rest from reference TRBV5-1 and TRBJ2-1): KAGVTQTPRYLIKTRGQQVTLSCSPISGHRSVSWYQQTPGQGLQFLFEYFSETQRNKGNFPGRFSGRQFSNSRSEMNVSTLELGDSALYLCASRTASGSQNEQFFGPGTRLTVL.

This sequence joins TRBV14 and TRBJ2-2, with 10 bases aligning to TRBD2. The CDR3 is made up of 17 amino acids. The V segment lost 1 base and the J segment 5 bases; nucleotides outside the gene matches: 7. The germline V gene has CDR1 SGHDN and CDR2 FVKESK. This CDR3 reads CASSQVRLAGATGELFF. The CDR3 DNA follows: TGTGCCAGCAGCCAAGTACGGCTAGCGGGAGCGACCGGGGAGCTGTTTTTT.

The chain links TRBV19 to TRBJ2-7; 10 bases map to TRBD2. The CDR3 totals 14 residues. V lost 5 bases, J lost 2 bases, and 3 bases stayed unmatched. Germline V gives CDR1 LNHDA, CDR2 SQIVND (reference sequence). CDR3 in amino acids: CASSLTSGAYEQYF. CDR3 nucleotide sequence: TGTGCCAGTAGTCTTACTAGCGGGGCCTACGAGCAGTACTTC.

On this clone: One end of the junction does not line up with germline, which may come from a read error. This chain connects TRBV7-9 to TRBJ2-5; 11 nucleotides align to TRBD2. The germline gives CDR1 SEHNR, CDR2 FQNEAQ (reference sequence). CDR3 length: 17 amino acids. Written as DNA, the CDR3 is TGTTCCAGCACCCCGGGCCGGCTAGCGGGAGGAGCAAAGACCCAGTACTTC. It yields the protein CSSTPGRLAGGAKTQYF. The whole variable domain, filled in from reference TRBV7-9 and TRBJ2-5, reads DTGVSQNPRHKITKRGQNVTFRCDPISEHNRLYWYRQTLGQGPEFLTYFQNEAQLEKSRLLSDRFSAERPKGSFSTLEIQRTEQGDSAMYLCSSTPGRLAGGAKTQYFGPGTRLLVL.

The rearrangement links TRBV25-1 to TRBJ2-1; tentative D call: TRBD2 (6 bases). This CDR3 comprises 13 residues. V dropped 4 bases and J dropped 13 bases, with 17 bases sitting between them. In germline, CDR1 is MGHDK, CDR2 SYGVNS. In DNA form, the CDR3 reads TGTGCCAGCAGTGCGTTATTTGGGACTTCTCAGTTCTTC. Translated: CASSALFGTSQFF.

The chain uses TRBV4-1 and TRBJ2-7, with 9 bases that match TRBD2. The V segment lost 0 bases and the J segment 4 bases; nucleotides outside the gene matches: 7. The CDR3 sequence is 16 residues long. Germline CDR1 is MGHRA and CDR2 is YSYEKL. The CDR3 reads CASSQETEREVYEQYF. The CDR3 DNA sequence: TGCGCCAGCAGCCAAGAAACGGAGCGGGAGGTTTACGAGCAGTACTTC.

V gene TRBV27 combines with J gene TRBJ2-7; TRBD1 might be the D (6 bases). The V gene lost 6 bases and the J gene lost 0 bases, with 12 bases spanning the gap. This CDR3 has 14 residues. The germline V gene encodes CDR1 MNHEY and CDR2 SMNVEV (reference sequence). Written as DNA, the CDR3 is TGTGCCAGCAGCCGGGGCAGGGGCTCCTACGAGCAGTACTTC. This encodes CASSRGRGSYEQYF.

The chain joins TRBV11-3 to TRBJ2-7; 8 bases are a match to TRBD2. Trimming at V came to 5 bases and at J to 3 bases, leaving 12 bases not matched to a gene. The CDR3 totals 16 residues. CDR1 and CDR2 (germline): SGHNT, YENEEA. CDR3 sequence (DNA): TGTGCCAGCAGCCCCCAATGGCGGGAGGCGCACTACGAGCAGTACTTC. Its translation is CASSPQWREAHYEQYF.

Written as DNA, the CDR3 is TGTGCCAGCAGCACCGGGACAGGGGGCACGAGCCTCCTCCACTTT. It specifies CASSTGTGGTSLLHF. This chain joins TRBV7-9 and TRBJ1-6; 12 positions agree with TRBD1. CDR3 length: 15 residues. CDR1 is SEHNR and CDR2 is FQNEAQ in the germline V gene (reference sequence). Trimming cost V 5 bases and J 15 bases; bases outside gene matches: 11.

This clone appeared a single time. The chain links TRBV5-1 to TRBJ2-7; perhaps TRBD1 as D (6 bases). There are 15 residues in the CDR3. The V gene's germline CDR1 is SGHRS and CDR2 YFSETQ. With 6 bases removed from V and 1 base from J, the gap between germline ends came to 17 bases. The CDR3 DNA follows: TGCGCCAGCAAATTGGAAGGGGGTATTTCCTACGAGCAGTACTTC. This codes for CASKLEGGISYEQYF.